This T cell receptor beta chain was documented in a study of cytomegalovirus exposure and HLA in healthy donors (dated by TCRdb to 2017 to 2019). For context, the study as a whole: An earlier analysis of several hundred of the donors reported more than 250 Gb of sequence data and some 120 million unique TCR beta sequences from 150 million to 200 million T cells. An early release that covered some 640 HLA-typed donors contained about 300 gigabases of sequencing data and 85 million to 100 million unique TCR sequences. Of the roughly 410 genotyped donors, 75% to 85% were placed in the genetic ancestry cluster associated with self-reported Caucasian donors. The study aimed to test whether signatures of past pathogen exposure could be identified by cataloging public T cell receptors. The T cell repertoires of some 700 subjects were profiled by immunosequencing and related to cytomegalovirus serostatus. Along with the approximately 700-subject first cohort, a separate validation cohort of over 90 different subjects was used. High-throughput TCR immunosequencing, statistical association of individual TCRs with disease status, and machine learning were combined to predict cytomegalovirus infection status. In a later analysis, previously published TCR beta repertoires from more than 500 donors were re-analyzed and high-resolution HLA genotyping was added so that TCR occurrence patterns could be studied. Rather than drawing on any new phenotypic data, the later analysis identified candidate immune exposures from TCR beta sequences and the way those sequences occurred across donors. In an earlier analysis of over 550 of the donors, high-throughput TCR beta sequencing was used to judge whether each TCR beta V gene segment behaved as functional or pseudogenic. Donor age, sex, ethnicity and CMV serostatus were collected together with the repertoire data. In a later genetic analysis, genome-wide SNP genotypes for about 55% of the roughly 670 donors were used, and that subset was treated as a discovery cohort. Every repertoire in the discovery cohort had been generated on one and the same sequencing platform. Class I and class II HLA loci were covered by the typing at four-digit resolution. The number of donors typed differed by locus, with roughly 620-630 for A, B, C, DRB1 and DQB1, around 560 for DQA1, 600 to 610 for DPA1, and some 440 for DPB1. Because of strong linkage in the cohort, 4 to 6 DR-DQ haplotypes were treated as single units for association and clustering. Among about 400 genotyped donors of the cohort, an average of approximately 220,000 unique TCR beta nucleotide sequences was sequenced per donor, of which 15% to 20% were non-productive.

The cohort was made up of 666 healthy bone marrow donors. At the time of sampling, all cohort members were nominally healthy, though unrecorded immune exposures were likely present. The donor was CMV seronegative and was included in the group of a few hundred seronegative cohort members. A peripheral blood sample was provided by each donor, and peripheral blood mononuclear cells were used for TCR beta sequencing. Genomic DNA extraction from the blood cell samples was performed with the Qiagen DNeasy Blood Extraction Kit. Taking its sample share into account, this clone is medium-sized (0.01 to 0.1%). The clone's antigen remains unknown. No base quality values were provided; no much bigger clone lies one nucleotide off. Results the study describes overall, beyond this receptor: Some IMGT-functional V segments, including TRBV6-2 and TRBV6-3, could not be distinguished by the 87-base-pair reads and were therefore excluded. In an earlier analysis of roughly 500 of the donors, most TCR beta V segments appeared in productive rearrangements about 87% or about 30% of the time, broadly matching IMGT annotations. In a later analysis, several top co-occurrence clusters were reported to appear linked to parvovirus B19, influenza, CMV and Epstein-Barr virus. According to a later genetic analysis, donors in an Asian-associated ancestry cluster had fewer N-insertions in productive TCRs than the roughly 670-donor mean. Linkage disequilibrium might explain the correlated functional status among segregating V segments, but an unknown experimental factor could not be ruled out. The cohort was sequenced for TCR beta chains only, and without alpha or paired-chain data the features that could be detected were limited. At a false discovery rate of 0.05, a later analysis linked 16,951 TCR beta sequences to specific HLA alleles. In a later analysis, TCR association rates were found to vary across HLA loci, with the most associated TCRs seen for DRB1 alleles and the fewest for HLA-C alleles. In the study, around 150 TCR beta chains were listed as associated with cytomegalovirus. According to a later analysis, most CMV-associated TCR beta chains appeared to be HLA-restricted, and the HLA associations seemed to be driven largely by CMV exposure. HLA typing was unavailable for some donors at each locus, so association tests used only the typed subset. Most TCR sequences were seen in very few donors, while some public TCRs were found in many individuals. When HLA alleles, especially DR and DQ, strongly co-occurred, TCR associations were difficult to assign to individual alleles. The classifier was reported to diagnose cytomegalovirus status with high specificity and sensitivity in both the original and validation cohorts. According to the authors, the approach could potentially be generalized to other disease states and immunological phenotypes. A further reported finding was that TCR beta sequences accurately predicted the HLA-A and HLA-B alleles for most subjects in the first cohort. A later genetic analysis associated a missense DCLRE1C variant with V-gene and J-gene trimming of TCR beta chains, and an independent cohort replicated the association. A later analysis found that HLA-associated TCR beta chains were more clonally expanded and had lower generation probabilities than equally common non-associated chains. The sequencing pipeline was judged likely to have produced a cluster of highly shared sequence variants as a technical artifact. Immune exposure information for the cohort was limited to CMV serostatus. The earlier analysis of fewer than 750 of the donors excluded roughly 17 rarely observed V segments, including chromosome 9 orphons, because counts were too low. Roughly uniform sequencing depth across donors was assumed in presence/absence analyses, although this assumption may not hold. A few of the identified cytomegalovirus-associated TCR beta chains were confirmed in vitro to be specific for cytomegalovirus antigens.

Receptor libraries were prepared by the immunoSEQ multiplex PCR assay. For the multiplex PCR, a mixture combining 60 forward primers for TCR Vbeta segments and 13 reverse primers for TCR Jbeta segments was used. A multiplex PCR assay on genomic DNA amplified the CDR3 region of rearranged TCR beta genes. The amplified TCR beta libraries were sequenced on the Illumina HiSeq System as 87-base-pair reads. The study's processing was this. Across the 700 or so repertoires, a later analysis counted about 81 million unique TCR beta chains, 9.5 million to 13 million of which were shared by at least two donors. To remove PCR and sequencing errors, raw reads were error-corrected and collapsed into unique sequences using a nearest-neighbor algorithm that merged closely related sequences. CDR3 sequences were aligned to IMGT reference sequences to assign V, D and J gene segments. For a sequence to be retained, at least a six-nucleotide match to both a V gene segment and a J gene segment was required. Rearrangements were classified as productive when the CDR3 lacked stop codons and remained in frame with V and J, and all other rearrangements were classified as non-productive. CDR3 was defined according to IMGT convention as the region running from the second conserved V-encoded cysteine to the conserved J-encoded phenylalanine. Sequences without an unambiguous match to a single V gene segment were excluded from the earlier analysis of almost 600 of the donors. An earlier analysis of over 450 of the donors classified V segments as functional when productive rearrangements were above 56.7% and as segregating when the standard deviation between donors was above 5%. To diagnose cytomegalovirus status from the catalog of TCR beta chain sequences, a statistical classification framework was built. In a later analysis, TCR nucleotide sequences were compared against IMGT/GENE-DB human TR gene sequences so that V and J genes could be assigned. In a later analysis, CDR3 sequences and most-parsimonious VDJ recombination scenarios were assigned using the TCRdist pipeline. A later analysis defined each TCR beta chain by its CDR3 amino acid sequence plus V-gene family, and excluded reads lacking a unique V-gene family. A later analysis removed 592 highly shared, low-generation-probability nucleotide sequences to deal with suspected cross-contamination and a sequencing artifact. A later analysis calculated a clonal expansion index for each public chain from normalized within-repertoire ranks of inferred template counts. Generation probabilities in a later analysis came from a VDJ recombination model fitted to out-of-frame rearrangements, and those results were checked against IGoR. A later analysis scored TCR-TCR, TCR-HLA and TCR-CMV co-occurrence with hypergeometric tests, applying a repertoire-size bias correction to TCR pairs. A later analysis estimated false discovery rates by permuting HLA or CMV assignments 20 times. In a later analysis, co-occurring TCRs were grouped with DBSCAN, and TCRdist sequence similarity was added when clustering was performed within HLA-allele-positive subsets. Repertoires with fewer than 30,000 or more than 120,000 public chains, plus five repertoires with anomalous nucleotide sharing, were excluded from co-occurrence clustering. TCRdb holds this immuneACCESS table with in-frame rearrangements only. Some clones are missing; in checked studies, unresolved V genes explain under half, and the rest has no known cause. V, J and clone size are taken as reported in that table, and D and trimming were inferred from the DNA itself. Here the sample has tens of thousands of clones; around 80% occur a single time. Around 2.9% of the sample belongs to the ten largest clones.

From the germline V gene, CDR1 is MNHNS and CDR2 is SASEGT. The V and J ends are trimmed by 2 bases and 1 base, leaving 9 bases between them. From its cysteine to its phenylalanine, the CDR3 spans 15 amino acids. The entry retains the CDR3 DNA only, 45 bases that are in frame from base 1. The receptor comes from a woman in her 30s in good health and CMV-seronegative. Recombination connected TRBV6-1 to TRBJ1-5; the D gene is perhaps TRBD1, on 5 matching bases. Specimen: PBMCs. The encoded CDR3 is CASSEFSGSNQPQHF. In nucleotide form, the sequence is TGTGCCAGCAGTGAATTCTCAGGGAGCAATCAGCCCCAGCATTTT.